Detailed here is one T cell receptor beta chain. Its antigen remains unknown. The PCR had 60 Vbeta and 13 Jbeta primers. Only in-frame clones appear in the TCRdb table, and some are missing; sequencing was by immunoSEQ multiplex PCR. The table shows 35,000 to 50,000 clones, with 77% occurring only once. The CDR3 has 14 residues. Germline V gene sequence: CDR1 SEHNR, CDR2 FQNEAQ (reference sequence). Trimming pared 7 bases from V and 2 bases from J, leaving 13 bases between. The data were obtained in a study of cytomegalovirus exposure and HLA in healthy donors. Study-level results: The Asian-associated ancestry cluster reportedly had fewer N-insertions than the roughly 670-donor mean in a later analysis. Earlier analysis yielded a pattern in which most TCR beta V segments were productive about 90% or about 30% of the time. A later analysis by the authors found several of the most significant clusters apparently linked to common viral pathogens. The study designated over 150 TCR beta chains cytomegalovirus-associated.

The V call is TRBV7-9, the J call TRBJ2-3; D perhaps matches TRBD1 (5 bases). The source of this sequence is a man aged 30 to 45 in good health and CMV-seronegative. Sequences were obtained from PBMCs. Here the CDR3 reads CASTVQVHTDTQYF. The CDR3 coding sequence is TGTGCCAGCACAGTACAGGTTCACACAGATACGCAGTATTTT.